This record concerns one T cell receptor beta chain sequence. Its antigen is as yet unknown. The source of the sample is a study of OX40 agonist ivuxolimab in advanced cancers. The wider study: Previous treatment with anti-PD-1, anti-PD-L1 or anti-CTLA-4 therapy was allowed; roughly 40% had received some.

Broader study findings: Also present in some nonresponders was a low level of normalized T-cell clonal expansion.

Clones were read by immunoSEQ multiplex PCR, and TCRdb kept only the in-frame ones, dropping some. The data hold 130,000 or so clones, with approximately 90% observed a single time. CDR1 is SGHTA and CDR2 is FQGTGA in the germline V gene. V shed 1 base and J 3 bases; nucleotides not matched to a gene: 7. The CDR3 is 17 amino acids. Specimen: CD4+ or CD8+ T cells sorted from blood, collected in a trial of the OX40 agonist ivuxolimab. This receptor was taken from an adult with an advanced solid tumor such as melanoma, head and neck, liver or kidney cancer. V and J are TRBV7-3 and TRBJ2-1, with 9 bases matching TRBD2. CDR3 residues: CASSLSPLAGSYNEQFF. CDR3 DNA: TGTGCCAGCAGCTTAAGCCCCCTAGCGGGGAGCTACAATGAGCAGTTCTTC.